Below, one T cell receptor beta chain is given with its context. Its antigen is still unknown. Use of 60 Vbeta and 13 Jbeta primers characterized the PCR. The method was immunoSEQ multiplex PCR; TCRdb's version includes in-frame clones alone and lacks a portion of them. The data hold some 61,000 clones, with over 75% observed a single time. The data belong to a study of cytomegalovirus exposure and HLA in healthy donors. Study background: Within the Caucasian-associated ancestry cluster were more than 75% of the 398 genotyped donors. Notes on the study in general: Analysis was carried out at a later point, and it linked a missense DCLRE1C variant to TCR beta V- and J-gene trimming.

This CDR3 is built from 13 residues. The V and J ends lost 1 base and 6 bases, in that order; junction bases with no gene match: 3. Germline CDR1 is MNHNS and CDR2 is SASEGT. The receptor was isolated from a human donor in good health. The chain uses TRBV6-1 and TRBJ2-7; 7 positions match TRBD2. Sequencing was done on a sample of PBMCs. The CDR3, as DNA: TGTGCCAGCAGTGAAGGCAGGGAGGGCGAGCAGTACTTC. Translation: CASSEGREGEQYF.